The 13 T cell receptor beta chains below come from one sample, sequenced in a study of spatial heterogeneity in lung cancer. Time point described: blood at routine non-recurrence follow-up after resection. TCRdb reprocessed the 5' RACE reads with MiXCR, giving one entry per CDR3 protein. The table lists over 600 distinct CDR3 sequences, roughly three fifths of them singletons. The sample was PBMCs, taken at follow-up. Receptors originate from a female donor with early-stage non-small cell lung cancer.

This clonotype was counted a few times. This beta chain slipped into a library made for alpha chains as a stray read, so its size is not meaningful. The J gene is TRBJ2-5, the V gene TRBV2; possibly TRBD1 or TRBD2 for D (5 bases each). The germline V gene encodes CDR1 SNHLY and CDR2 FYNNEI. V shed 4 bases and J shed 4 bases, with 10 bases lying between them. The CDR3 has 13 amino acids. CDR3 coding DNA: TGTGCCAGCAGTGGAGGGCAGGGAGAGACCCAGTACTTC. It is translated as CASSGGQGETQYF.

Turning to this clonotype: Found in a library prepared for alpha chains, this beta chain is an off-target read, and its abundance has little meaning. The chain carries TRBV18 and TRBJ2-5; D is uncertain. The CDR3 has 14 residues. V dropped 5 bases and J dropped 2 bases, with 12 bases sitting between them. Per the germline V gene, CDR1 is KGHSH and CDR2 is LQKENI. The CDR3 loop reads CASSTRKEQETQYF. As DNA, the CDR3 is TGTGCCAGCTCAACAAGGAAGGAACAAGAGACCCAGTACTTC. The full variable domain, with the rest looked up from reference TRBV18 and TRBJ2-5, is NAGVMQNPRHLVRRRGQEARLRCSPMKGHSHVYWYRQLPEEGLKFMVYLQKENIIDESGMPKERFSAEFPKEGPSILRIQQVVRGDSAAYFCASSTRKEQETQYFGPGTRLLVL.

Worth noting for this clonotype: Little can be read into the size of this beta chain, an off-target read in a library designed for alpha chains. This sequence joins TRBV3-1 and TRBJ2-1; 10 bases are a match to TRBD1. The CDR3 totals 15 residues. V trimming: 4 bases; J trimming: 6 bases; junction bases outside the gene matches: 6. CDR1 is LGHDT and CDR2 is YNNKEL in the germline V gene (reference sequence). Here the CDR3 reads CASSLPGQGINEQFF. In nucleotides, the CDR3 is TGTGCCAGCAGCCTCCCGGGACAGGGGATCAATGAGCAGTTCTTC.

With regard to this clonotype: With the library built for alpha chains, this beta chain is off target and its frequency is not meaningful. The chain employs TRBV4-1 and TRBJ2-7; D is undetermined. Trimming took 2 bases from V and 0 from J, leaving 11 bases between them. This CDR3 comprises 15 residues. Germline CDR1 and CDR2: MGHRA and YSYEKL. This chain's CDR3 is CASSQPTRRSYEQYF. CDR3 DNA sequence: TGCGCCAGCAGCCAACCGACAAGACGCTCCTACGAGCAGTACTTC.

Turning to this clonotype: This beta chain appears as a stray read in a library generated for alpha chains; its size is not informative. The rearrangement joins TRBV13 to TRBJ2-1; D might be TRBD2 (6 bases). Per the germline V gene, CDR1 is PRHDT and CDR2 is FYEKMQ (reference sequence). The CDR3 runs to 16 residues. Trimming pared 1 base from V and 0 bases from J, leaving 10 bases between. The DNA of the CDR3 is TGTGCCAGCAGCTTAGAGGGACTCCTCTCCTACAATGAGCAGTTCTTC. As protein: CASSLEGLLSYNEQFF. Together with reference TRBV13 and TRBJ2-1, the CDR3 gives the full variable domain: AAGVIQSPRHLIKEKRETATLKCYPIPRHDTVYWYQQGPGQDPQFLISFYEKMQSDKGSIPDRFSAQQFSDYHSELNMSSLELGDSALYFCASSLEGLLSYNEQFFGPGTRLTVL.

With respect to this clonotype: A read error may account for a junction end that differs from germline. This beta chain is an off-target read within a library intended for alpha chains, so its frequency means little. The gene calls are TRBV7-9 and TRBJ2-5; D tentatively reads TRBD1 or TRBD2 (5 bases each). Germline V CDR1 and CDR2: SEHNR, FQNEAQ (reference sequence). This CDR3 spans 13 amino acids. CDR3: CASSLLPGLGECF. The DNA for the CDR3 is TGTGCCAGCAGCTTGCTCCCCGGACTGGGGGAGTGCTTC.

Turning to this clonotype: The library was prepared for alpha chains; this beta chain is a stray read, so its frequency means little. V and J are TRBV29-1 and TRBJ2-5; D remains ambiguous. The length of the CDR3 is 13 residues. The germline gives CDR1 SQVTM, CDR2 ANQGSEA. The V end lost 6 bases, the J end lost 5 bases, and 16 bases lay between the germline ends. The CDR3 coding sequence is TGCAGCGTAGAGCCTTTGGTGGTGGAGACCCAGTACTTC. Encoded protein: CSVEPLVVETQYF.

About this clonotype itself: This beta chain lies outside the target of a library built for alpha chains; its clone size means little. The chain combines TRBV29-1 with TRBJ1-1; tentatively, D is TRBD1 (5 bases). CDR1 and CDR2 (germline): SQVTM, ANQGSEA. The V end was cut by 6 bases, the J end by 2 bases, with 13 bases between. The CDR3 runs to 13 residues. This CDR3 is CSVLGQGNTEAFF. CDR3 coding DNA: TGCAGCGTCCTTGGCCAGGGCAACACTGAAGCTTTCTTT.

To note about this clonotype: This beta chain came through as a stray read in a library set up for alpha chains, and its size says little. The chain uses TRBV7-9 and TRBJ2-7; D tentatively reads TRBD1 or TRBD2 (6 bases each). V lost 1 base and J 1 base, leaving 8 bases between the germline ends. CDR1 and CDR2 from the germline V gene are SEHNR and FQNEAQ (reference sequence). The CDR3 loop spans 14 amino acids. The chain's CDR3 is CASSLGRGSYEQYF. DNA for the CDR3: TGTGCCAGCAGCTTAGGGAGGGGGTCCTACGAGCAGTACTTC.

Concerning this clonotype: Being off target in a library aimed at alpha chains, this beta chain has a size of little meaning. V gene TRBV3-2 combines with J gene TRBJ1-3. TRBV3-2 is a known pseudogene. The CDR3 sequence is 18 residues long. The CDR3 nucleotides read TGTGCCAGCAGCCTAAGGGAGTGGCAGGCAAGCTCTGGAAACACCATATATTTT. Its protein product is CASSLREWQASSGNTIYF.

This clonotype was observed a few times. This beta chain lies outside the target of a library built for alpha chains; its clone size means little. The rearrangement joins TRBV28 to TRBJ2-3, with D perhaps assigned TRBD1 or TRBD2 (6 bases each). Germline lookup yields CDR1 MDHEN and CDR2 SYDVKM. Trimming left V 4 bases short and J 5 bases short, with 13 bases between. There are 14 residues in the CDR3. The CDR3 is CASSYRGAGDTQYF. DNA for the CDR3: TGTGCCAGCAGTTATAGGGGGGCCGGAGATACGCAGTATTTT.

Worth noting for this clonotype: This beta chain came through as a stray read in a library set up for alpha chains, and its size says little. The genes are TRBV7-2 and TRBJ2-2; D is perhaps TRBD2 (7 bases). CDR3 size: 15 residues. Germline V gene lookup returns CDR1 SGHTA and CDR2 FQGNSA. V was clipped by 5 bases and J by 5 bases, with 15 bases between them. CDR3 DNA: TGTGCCAGCAGCCCCTCGGGGGGCGGGACCGGGGAGCTGTTTTTT. Its translation is CASSPSGGGTGELFF.

Turning to this clonotype: This beta chain represents an off-target read in a library built for alpha chains; its size is of limited meaning. The genes are TRBV18 and TRBJ2-2; possible D gene TRBD1, 6 bases. Trimming pared 3 bases from V and 5 bases from J, leaving 13 bases between. Germline lookup yields CDR1 KGHSH and CDR2 LQKENI. The CDR3 has 15 residues. In nucleotides, the CDR3 is TGTGCCAGCTCACCCGCAACCACAGGGACCGGGGAGCTGTTTTTT. Encoded protein: CASSPATTGTGELFF.